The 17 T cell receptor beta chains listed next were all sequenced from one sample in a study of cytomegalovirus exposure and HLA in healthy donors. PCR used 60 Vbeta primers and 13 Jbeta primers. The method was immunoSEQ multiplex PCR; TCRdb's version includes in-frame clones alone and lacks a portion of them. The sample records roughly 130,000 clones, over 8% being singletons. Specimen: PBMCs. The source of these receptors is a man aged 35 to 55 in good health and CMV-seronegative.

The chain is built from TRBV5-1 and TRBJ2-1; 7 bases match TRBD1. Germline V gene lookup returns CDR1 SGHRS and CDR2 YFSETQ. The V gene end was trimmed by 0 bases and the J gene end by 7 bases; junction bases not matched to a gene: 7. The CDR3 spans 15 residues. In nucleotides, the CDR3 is TGCGCCAGCAGCTTGGAAGGGACAGCGCTTAATGAGCAGTTCTTC. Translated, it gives CASSLEGTALNEQFF.

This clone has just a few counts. Here the CDR3 DNA reads TGTGCCAGCAGCGCCCTCGGGGGGAATTCACCCCTCCACTTT. It encodes CASSALGGNSPLHF. J is TRBJ1-6 and V is TRBV7-8, with a weak D call TRBD1 (5 bases). Germline V gene lookup returns CDR1 SGHVS and CDR2 FQNEAQ. The CDR3 totals 14 residues. V lost 5 bases and J lost 7, with 12 bases in between. Full variable domain (rest looked up from reference TRBV7-8 and TRBJ1-6): GAGVSQSPRYKVAKRGQDVALRCDPISGHVSLFWYQQALGQGPEFLTYFQNEAQLDKSGLPSDRFFAERPEGSVSTLKIQRTQQEDSAVYLCASSALGGNSPLHFGNGTRLTVT.

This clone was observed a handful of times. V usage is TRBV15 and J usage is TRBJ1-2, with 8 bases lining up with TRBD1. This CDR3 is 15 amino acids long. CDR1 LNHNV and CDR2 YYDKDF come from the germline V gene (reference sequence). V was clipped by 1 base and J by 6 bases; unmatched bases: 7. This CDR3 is CATSRGSRGPDGYTF. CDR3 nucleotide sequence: TGTGCCACCAGCAGAGGGAGCAGGGGGCCCGATGGCTACACCTTC.

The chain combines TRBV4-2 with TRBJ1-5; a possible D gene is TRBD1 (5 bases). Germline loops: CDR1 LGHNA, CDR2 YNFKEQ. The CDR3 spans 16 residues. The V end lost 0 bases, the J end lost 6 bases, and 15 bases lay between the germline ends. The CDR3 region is CASSQERQNFIQPQHF. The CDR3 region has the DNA TGTGCCAGCAGCCAAGAGAGACAGAACTTCATTCAGCCCCAGCATTTT.

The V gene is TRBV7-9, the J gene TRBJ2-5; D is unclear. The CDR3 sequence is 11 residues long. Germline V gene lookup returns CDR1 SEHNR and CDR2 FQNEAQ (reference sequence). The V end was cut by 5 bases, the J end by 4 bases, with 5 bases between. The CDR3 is CASSPGETQYF. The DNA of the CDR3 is TGTGCCAGCAGCCCCGGAGAGACCCAGTACTTC.

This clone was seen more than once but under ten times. The CDR3: CASRGGGGYTF. The CDR3 DNA follows: TGTGCCAGCAGAGGGGGCGGTGGCTACACCTTC. The chain employs TRBV6-5 and TRBJ1-2; 7 nucleotides align to TRBD1. Trimming took 6 bases from V and 7 from J; bases not matched to a gene: 2. The CDR3 has 11 residues. The germline CDR1 and CDR2 sequences are MNHEY and SVGAGI.

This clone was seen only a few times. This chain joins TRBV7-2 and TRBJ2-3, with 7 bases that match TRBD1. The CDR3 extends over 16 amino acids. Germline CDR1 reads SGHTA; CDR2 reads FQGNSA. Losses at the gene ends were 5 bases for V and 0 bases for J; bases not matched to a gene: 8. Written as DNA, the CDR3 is TGTGCCAGCAGCGTCCAGGGGGACCCTAGCACAGATACGCAGTATTTT. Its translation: CASSVQGDPSTDTQYF. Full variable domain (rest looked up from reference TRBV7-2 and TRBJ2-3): GAGVSQSPSNKVTEKGKDVELRCDPISGHTALYWYRQSLGQGLEFLIYFQGNSAPDKSGLPSDRFSAERTGGSVSTLTIQRTQQEDSAVYLCASSVQGDPSTDTQYFGPGTRLTVL.

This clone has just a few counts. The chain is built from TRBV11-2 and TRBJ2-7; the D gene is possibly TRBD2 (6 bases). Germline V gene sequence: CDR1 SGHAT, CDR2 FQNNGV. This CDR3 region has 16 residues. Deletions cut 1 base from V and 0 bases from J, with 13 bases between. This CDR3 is CASSLGGGAFSYEQYF. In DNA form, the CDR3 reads TGTGCCAGCAGCTTAGGCGGCGGGGCATTCTCCTACGAGCAGTACTTC.

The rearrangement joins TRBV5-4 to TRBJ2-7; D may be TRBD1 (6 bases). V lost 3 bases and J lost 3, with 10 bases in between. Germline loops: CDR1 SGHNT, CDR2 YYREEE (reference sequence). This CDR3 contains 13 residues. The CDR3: CASSSTGRYEQYF. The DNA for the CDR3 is TGTGCCAGCAGCTCGACAGGTCGCTACGAGCAGTACTTC.

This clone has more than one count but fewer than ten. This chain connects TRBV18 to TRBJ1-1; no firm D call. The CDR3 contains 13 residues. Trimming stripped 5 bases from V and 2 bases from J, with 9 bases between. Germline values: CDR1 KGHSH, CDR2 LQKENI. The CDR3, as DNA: TGTGCCAGCTCAGACACAGTCAACACTGAAGCTTTCTTT. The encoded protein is CASSDTVNTEAFF.

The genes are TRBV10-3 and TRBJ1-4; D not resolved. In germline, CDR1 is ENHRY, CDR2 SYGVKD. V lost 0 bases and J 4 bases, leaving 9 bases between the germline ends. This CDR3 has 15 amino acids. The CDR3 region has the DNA TGTGCCATCAGTGAGTCGATAGGGAGTAATGAAAAACTGTTTTTT. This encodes CAISESIGSNEKLFF.

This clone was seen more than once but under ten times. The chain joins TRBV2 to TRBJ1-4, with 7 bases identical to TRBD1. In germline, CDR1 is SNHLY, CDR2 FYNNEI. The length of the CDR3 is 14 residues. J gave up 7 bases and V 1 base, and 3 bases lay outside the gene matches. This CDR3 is CASSEEGASEKLFF. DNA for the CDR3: TGTGCCAGCAGTGAAGAGGGGGCGAGTGAAAAACTGTTTTTT.

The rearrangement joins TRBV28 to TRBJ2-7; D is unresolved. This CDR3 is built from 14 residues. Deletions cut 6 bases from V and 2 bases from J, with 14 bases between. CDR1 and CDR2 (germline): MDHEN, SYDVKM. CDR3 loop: CASSPPRIPYEQYF. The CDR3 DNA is TGTGCCAGCAGCCCCCCGCGGATCCCCTACGAGCAGTACTTC.

The CDR3 sequence is CASSSQSGTEAFF. In nucleotides, the CDR3 is TGTGCCAGCAGCTCTCAATCGGGGACTGAAGCTTTCTTT. This chain uses TRBV11-2 with TRBJ1-1; the D is unclear. This CDR3 comprises 13 residues. The V gene lost 4 bases and the J gene lost 5 bases, with 11 bases spanning the gap. Germline V gene data show CDR1 as SGHAT and CDR2 as FQNNGV.

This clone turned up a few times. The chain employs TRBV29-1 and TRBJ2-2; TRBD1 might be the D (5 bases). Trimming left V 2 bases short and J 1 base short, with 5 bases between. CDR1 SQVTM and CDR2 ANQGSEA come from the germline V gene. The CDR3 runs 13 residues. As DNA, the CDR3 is TGCAGCGTTGAAACAGGGAACACCGGGGAGCTGTTTTTT. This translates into CSVETGNTGELFF.

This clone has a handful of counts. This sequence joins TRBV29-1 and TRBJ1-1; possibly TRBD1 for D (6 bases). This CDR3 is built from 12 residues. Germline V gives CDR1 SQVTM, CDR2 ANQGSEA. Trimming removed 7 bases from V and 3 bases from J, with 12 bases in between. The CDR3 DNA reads TGCAGCGCAAGACACAGGGACACTGAAGCTTTCTTT. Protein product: CSARHRDTEAFF.

The CDR3 region is CASSDVITAGYGYTF. In nucleotides, the CDR3 is TGTGCCAGCAGTGACGTTATTACCGCGGGGTATGGCTACACCTTC. The V gene is TRBV6-1, the J gene TRBJ1-2; no definite D call. V dropped 3 bases and J dropped 5 bases, with 16 bases sitting between them. This CDR3 comprises 15 residues. From germline, CDR1 is MNHNS and CDR2 SASEGT.